These T cell receptor beta chains were read from a single sample in a study of siplizumab effects on memory and regulatory T cells. The data were produced by immunoSEQ multiplex PCR, yet TCRdb's version contains in-frame clones alone and is incomplete. The table records roughly 80,000 clones, 87% of them present only once. Sequenced material: Tregs sorted from blood. These receptors all stem from a human donor in good health. The CDR3 runs from the conserved cysteine through the conserved F or W. The order of the fields is CDR3 protein, CDR3 DNA, clone size, J gene, D gene, V gene. The D gene is left open where the match is weak. Some rows mark clone size as missing; the rest say once, few, many or name a class of expanded clone.

CASKGHFYGYTF,TGTGCCAGCAAAGGACACTTCTATGGCTACACCTTC,.,TRBJ1-2,.,TRBV25-1
CAWGLGLFCGEQFF,TGTGCCTGGGGGCTAGGGTTGTTTTGTGGTGAGCAGTTCTTC,.,TRBJ2-1,.,TRBV30
CASSLAGQGVDEQFF,TGCGCCAGCAGCTTGGCGGGACAGGGGGTCGATGAGCAGTTCTTC,.,TRBJ2-1,TRBD1,TRBV5-1
CASSQGTVPSPYEQYF,TGTGCCAGCAGCCAGGGCACCGTCCCTTCCCCCTACGAGCAGTACTTC,.,TRBJ2-7,.,TRBV4-2
CASSPRTSQETQYF,TGCGCCAGCAGCCCGAGGACCAGTCAAGAGACCCAGTACTTC,.,TRBJ2-5,.,TRBV5-1
CASSLGSNTEAFF,TGTGCCAGCAGCTTAGGATCGAACACTGAAGCTTTCTTT,.,TRBJ1-1,.,TRBV11-3
CASSQDLFGELFF,TGTGCCAGCAGCCAAGATCTATTCGGGGAGCTGTTTTTT,.,TRBJ2-2,.,TRBV14
CASRSTGHYEQYF,TGTGCCAGCAGGTCGACAGGGCACTACGAGCAGTACTTC,.,TRBJ2-7,TRBD1,TRBV28
CASSLGPGNQPQHF,TGTGCCAGCAGCTTAGGTCCGGGCAATCAGCCCCAGCATTTT,.,TRBJ1-5,.,TRBV5-5
CASSPLGGGDNEQFF,TGTGCCAGCAGCCCCCTGGGGGGTGGGGACAATGAGCAGTTCTTC,.,TRBJ2-1,.,TRBV7-3
CASSQAMDRGETQYF,TGCGCCAGCAGCCAAGCTATGGACAGGGGTGAGACCCAGTACTTC,.,TRBJ2-5,TRBD1,TRBV4-3
CASSLTSTENTIYF,TGTGCCAGCAGCTTAACTTCGACAGAAAACACCATATATTTT,.,TRBJ1-3,.,TRBV7-9
CASSLALAGTTDTQYF,TGCGCCAGCAGCTTGGCTCTAGCGGGGACCACAGATACGCAGTATTTT,.,TRBJ2-3,TRBD2,TRBV5-1
CASSSSDGGTYEQYF,TGTGCCAGCAGCTCTTCGGACGGGGGGACCTACGAGCAGTACTTC,once,TRBJ2-7,TRBD2,TRBV11-2
CASSLRLSGTGTNEQFF,TGTGCCAGCAGCTTACGTCTGTCCGGGACAGGGACCAATGAGCAGTTCTTC,.,TRBJ2-1,TRBD1,TRBV11-2
CASSLNQGYGYTF,TGTGCCAGCAGCTTAAACCAGGGATATGGCTACACCTTC,.,TRBJ1-2,.,TRBV7-3
CASSLNNLQGIRSPLHF,TGTGCCAGCAGCTTGAATAACTTACAGGGTATCCGTTCACCCCTCCACTTT,.,TRBJ1-6,.,TRBV5-4